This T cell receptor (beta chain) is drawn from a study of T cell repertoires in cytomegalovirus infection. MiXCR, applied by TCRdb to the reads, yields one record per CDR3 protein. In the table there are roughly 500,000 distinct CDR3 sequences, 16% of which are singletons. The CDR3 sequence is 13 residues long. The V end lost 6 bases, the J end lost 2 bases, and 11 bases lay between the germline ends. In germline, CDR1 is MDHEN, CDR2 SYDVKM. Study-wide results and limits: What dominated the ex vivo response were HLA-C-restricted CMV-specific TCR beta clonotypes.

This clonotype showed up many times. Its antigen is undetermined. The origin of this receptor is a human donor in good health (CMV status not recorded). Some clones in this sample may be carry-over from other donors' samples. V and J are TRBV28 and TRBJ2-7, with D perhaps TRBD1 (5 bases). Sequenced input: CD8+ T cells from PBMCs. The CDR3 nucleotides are TGTGCCAGCAGGCAGGGTCTCCCCTACGAGCAGTACTTC. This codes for CASRQGLPYEQYF.